The clone carrying this TCR beta chain appeared once. Profiling relied on immunoSEQ multiplex PCR, and the TCRdb table lists in-frame clones only, not all of them. In the table there are fewer than 90,000 clones, around four fifths of which are singletons. This specimen belongs to a study of radiotherapy plus CTLA-4 blockade in lung cancer. The CDR3 contains 18 residues. Germline CDR1 is WSHSY and CDR2 is SAAADI. Unmatched junction bases numbered 10, after V lost 6 bases and J lost 3 bases. The clonotype comes from a human donor with non-small cell lung cancer who had stable disease on radiotherapy plus ipilimumab. The J gene is TRBJ2-1, the V gene TRBV10-2; TRBD2 matches at 14 bases. The sequencing here drew on peripheral blood, taken from a patient treated with radiotherapy plus ipilimumab. In nucleotides, the CDR3 is TGCGCCAGCAGACCCCTGGGACTAGCGGGGGTTGTCTACAATGAGCAGTTCTTC. This translates into CASRPLGLAGVVYNEQFF.